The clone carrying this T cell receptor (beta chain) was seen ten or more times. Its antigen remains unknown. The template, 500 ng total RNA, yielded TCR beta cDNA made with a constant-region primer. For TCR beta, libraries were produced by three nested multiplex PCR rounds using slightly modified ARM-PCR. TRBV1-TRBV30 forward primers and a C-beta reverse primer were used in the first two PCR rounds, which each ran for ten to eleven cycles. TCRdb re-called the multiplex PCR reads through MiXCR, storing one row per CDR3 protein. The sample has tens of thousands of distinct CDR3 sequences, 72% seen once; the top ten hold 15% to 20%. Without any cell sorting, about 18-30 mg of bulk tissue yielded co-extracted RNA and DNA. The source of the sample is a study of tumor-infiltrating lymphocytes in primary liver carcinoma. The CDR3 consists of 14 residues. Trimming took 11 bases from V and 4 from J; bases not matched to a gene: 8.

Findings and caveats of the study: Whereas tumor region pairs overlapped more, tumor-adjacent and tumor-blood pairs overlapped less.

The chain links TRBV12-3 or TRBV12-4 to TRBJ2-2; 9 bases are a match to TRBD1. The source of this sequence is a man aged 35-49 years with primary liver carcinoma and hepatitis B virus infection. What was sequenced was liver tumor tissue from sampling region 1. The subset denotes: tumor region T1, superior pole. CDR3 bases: TGTGCCGTACCACAGGGGGCCGGCACCGGGGAGCTGTTTTTT. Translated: CAVPQGAGTGELFF.